This T cell receptor (beta chain) derives from a study of CXCR3-negative and CXCR3-positive naive CD8 T cells. Libraries of TRB cDNA were made by 5' RACE and carried UMIs. One entry per CDR3 protein, without DNA, is what TCRdb gives after re-calling the 5' RACE reads. This listing includes under 110,000 distinct CDR3 sequences. Germline loops: CDR1 SGHVS, CDR2 FNYEAQ. CDR3 length: 16 amino acids. With respect to this clonotype: Its antigen is unidentified.

Study-wide points: Naive subsets were similarly diverse, while memory CD8+ repertoires were much less diverse. CXCR3 expression dropped partially after cryopreservation, and most assays relied on fresh PBMCs. More hydrophobic TRB CDR3s were found in CXCR3-positive naive cells than in CXCR3-negative naive cells.

The chain is built from TRBV7-6 and TRBJ2-7; TCRdb proposes TRBD2, but this gene call is untestable without DNA. This receptor was obtained from a human donor in good health. Some clones in this sample may be carry-over from other donors' samples. The sequenced sample consisted of naive CXCR3+ CD8+ T cells from blood. The subset denotes: CD45RO-CCR7+CD27+CD95- naive CD8+ T cells expressing CXCR3 (TNR3+). CDR3 loop: CASGPTSGTPSYEQYF.